These T cell receptor beta chains were read from a single sample in a study of T-cell memory formation after mild COVID-19. TCRdb re-analysed the 5' RACE reads in MiXCR, keeping a single row per CDR3 protein. The sample consists of approximately 240,000 distinct CDR3 sequences, around 17% of them appearing once. The material sequenced was PBMCs or a T cell subset sorted from them (not recorded which). The receptors come from a man between 18 and 35 years old who had mild COVID-19 (a few samples of this study predate the infection). Cell type and time point are not known. CDR3s include the opening cysteine and the closing phenylalanine or tryptophan. D genes are given only for firm matches. Clone size is stated in some rows and not others, as once, few, many or a class when expanded.

CASSSPTTDTQYF	TGCGCCAGCAGCTCCCCTACCACAGATACGCAGTATTTT	many	-	TRBJ2-3	TRBV5-1
CASSFGLAGATDTQYF	TGTGCCAGCAGCTTCGGACTAGCGGGGGCCACAGATACGCAGTATTTT	-	TRBD2	TRBJ2-3	TRBV6-2/TRBV6-3
CATSVGTGDNEQFF	TGTGCCACCAGTGTGGGGACAGGGGACAATGAGCAGTTCTTC	-	TRBD1	TRBJ2-1	TRBV24-1
CASSLARRGGQWVEQFF	TGCGCCAGCAGCTTGGCCCGGCGGGGGGGCCAGTGGGTTGAGCAGTTCTTC	few	TRBD2	TRBJ2-1	TRBV5-1
CASSLPGSADSPLHF	TGTGCCAGCAGCTTACCTGGGTCAGCGGATTCACCCCTCCACTTT	-	-	TRBJ1-6	TRBV7-9
CASSFFSGRGQETQYF	TGTGCCAGCAGTTTTTTTTCAGGGAGGGGTCAAGAGACCCAGTACTTC	few	TRBD2	TRBJ2-5	TRBV27
CSARSSGRVGTGELFF	TGCAGTGCTAGGTCCTCGGGGAGGGTCGGTACCGGGGAGCTGTTTTTT	few	TRBD2	TRBJ2-2	TRBV20-1
CASSQEPPGPYNSPLHF	TGCGCCAGCAGCCAAGAACCGCCGGGTCCCTATAATTCACCCCTCCACTTT	few	-	TRBJ1-6	TRBV4-3
CASSPRTGVSGELFF	TGTGCCAGCAGCCCACGGACAGGGGTTTCCGGGGAGCTGTTTTTT	few	TRBD1	TRBJ2-2	TRBV7-8
CASSFDPTTGELFF	TGCGCCAGCAGTTTCGACCCCACCACCGGGGAGCTGTTTTTT	-	-	TRBJ2-2	TRBV5-1
CATSDAGTGDNEQFF	TGTGCCACCAGTGATGCCGGGACAGGGGACAATGAGCAGTTCTTC	few	TRBD1	TRBJ2-1	TRBV24-1
CASSLETGGSGKLFF	TGCGCCAGCAGCCTAGAAACAGGGGGGTCCGGAAAACTGTTTTTT	few	TRBD1	TRBJ1-4	TRBV4-3